This TCR beta chain is from a study of T cell changes during pregnancy in multiple sclerosis. V was clipped by 2 bases and J by 1 base, with 11 bases between them. Germline-derived CDR1 and CDR2 are MDHEN and SYDVKM. The CDR3 is 15 residues long. Method: immunoSEQ multiplex PCR; TCRdb's copy keeps in-frame clones and lacks some. Counted here are some 77,000 clones, over 85% occurring once; the ten biggest clones make up less than 2.5%. The receptor comes from a female donor in good health, enrolled as a control in a pregnancy study. Sequencing used peripheral blood, obtained in the second trimester of pregnancy. This chain connects TRBV28 to TRBJ1-1, with D perhaps TRBD1 (6 bases). The CDR3 bases are TGTGCCAGCAGTTTACAGGGGATTAGGAACACTGAAGCTTTCTTT. Encoded protein: CASSLQGIRNTEAFF.